This T cell receptor beta chain was captured by sequencing in a study of cytomegalovirus exposure and HLA in healthy donors. Study-wide results and caveats: In an earlier analysis, most TCR beta V segments were productive about 87% or about 30% of the time.

The study ran its PCR with 60 Vbeta and 13 Jbeta primers. Method: immunoSEQ multiplex PCR; TCRdb's copy keeps in-frame clones and lacks some. The sample includes some 160,000 clones, over 60% of them seen just once. The CDR3 consists of 14 residues. V shed 5 bases and J 0 bases; nucleotides not matched to a gene: 2. The germline V gene encodes CDR1 SNHLY and CDR2 FYNNEI. This clone has a single count. No antigen is known for it. The genes are TRBV2 and TRBJ2-7; 9 positions agree with TRBD1. The TCR sequence derives from a woman between 40 and 50 years old in good health and CMV-seronegative. Input material: PBMCs. CDR3 DNA sequence: TGTGCCAGCAGTAGACAGGGGGGCTCCTACGAGCAGTACTTC. Its protein is CASSRQGGSYEQYF.